This section outlines one T cell receptor beta chain sequence together with its context. This clonotype has only a few counts. Its antigen is still unknown. Per-nucleotide qualities are absent, and no much larger clonotype sits a single base away. This record belongs to a study of blood T cells in healthy people across ages (dated by TCRdb to 2015 to 2017). For the study in its entirety: In model experiments, roughly one uniquely barcoded TCR beta cDNA molecule per two T cells was captured by template switching. Using the same blood draw, the study looked at two additional independent replicas of 1 million unique cDNA reads for two donors, one aged 18 to 29 and the other aged 80 or older. The donors were divided into four age groups: young (average around 15 years), middle-aged (about 41), aged (about 62) and long-lived (around 87). To avoid experimental bias, donors of different ages were randomly spread across the sequencing lanes. Age-related changes in TCR beta repertoire diversity were measured in the study by deep sequencing normalized with unique cDNA molecular identifiers. The study at large found these results: Bulk unsorted PBMC profiling prevented conclusive comparison of naive and antigen-experienced compartments. Observed TCR beta diversity correlated strongly with the percentage of naive T cells measured by flow cytometry. The long-lived group showed more naive CD4+ T cells, fewer expanded clones and increased TCR diversity than the aged group, suggesting age selection. Total diversity estimates from one million sequenced T cells were considered lower bounds and underestimates. The CMV infection status of donors was not known, potentially confounding age-related changes in expanded clonotypes. Observed TCR beta diversity per million T cells fell roughly linearly with age, and a significant reduction was already apparent by age around 44.

Donors were around 37 systemically healthy Caucasian individuals from Russia aged 6 to 90 years. About 9.8 milliliters of peripheral blood were drawn from each donor into EDTA-treated Vacutainer tubes. Ficoll-Paque density-gradient centrifugation was used to isolate PBMCs, with at least 6.5 million per sample. Total RNA was extracted from PBMCs with Trizol reagent, with at least 6 micrograms obtained per sample. For every donor, flow cytometry on a PBMC aliquot measured the percentage of naive CD45RAhigh/CD27high T cells. The method behind the library was 5' RACE. Sequencing relied on an Illumina HiSeq 2500. A second PCR of about 7 to 12 cycles was run with a J-beta primer mix and a sample-barcoded 5' primer. A unique molecular identifier was introduced onto each TCR beta cDNA molecule by a template-switch 5' adaptor carrying 12 random nucleotides. Each sample yielded at least 3 million CDR3-containing paired-end reads. The Mint cDNA synthesis kit, primed by a TRBC-specific oligonucleotide, was used to synthesize first-strand cDNA from all RNA. Following uracil-DNA glycosylase treatment, a first 18-cycle PCR with universal primers M1SS and BC2_uni_R was performed on all cDNA. The study's own analysis went as follows. For normalization, 1 million high-quality reads, each with a distinct molecular identifier, were randomly selected from each sample. Instead of being binned into consensus sequences, reads that shared molecular identifiers were thrown out. MiTCR, run with a Q25 quality threshold and the strictest error-elimination algorithm, handled CDR3 identification, clonotype clustering and error correction. A nonparametric unseen species model with Euler transformation was used to estimate a lower bound on total TCR beta diversity. TCRdb itself trimmed the public reads at Q25 with fastp, ran MiXCR and retained productive beta chains. A single entry per CDR3 protein holds the most common genes and DNA from its merged rows. It is TCRdb's table, rather than the study itself, that gives the V and J calls and clone size. Recorded for this sample are about 810,000 distinct CDR3 sequences; around 36% of them occurred a single time. Clones ranked in the top ten supply approximately 13% of the sample.

The germline V gene (reference sequence) yields MNHEY for CDR1 and SMNVEV for CDR2. V gives up 8 bases and J gives up 6 bases, and the segment between their germline ends measures 16 bases. The CDR3 starts with the cysteine, ends with the phenylalanine, and has 14 residues. Only CDR3 DNA remains: 42 bases, in frame from the first base. Sequencing was done on a sample of blood. The TCR comes from a man aged 18 to 30 in good health. The chain joins TRBV27 to TRBJ1-4; tentative D gene TRBD1, with 6 bases matching. The CDR3 protein: CASRTGGGDEKLFF. The DNA is TGTGCCAGCCGTACGGGGGGCGGAGATGAAAAACTGTTTTTT.